Shown below are 16 T cell receptor beta chains from a single sample sequenced in a study of early T cells in non-severe SARS-CoV-2 infection (dated by TCRdb to the early 2020s). To prepare the library, 5' RACE was applied. Sequenced using a NextSeq 500. Starting from the raw public reads, TCRdb applied fastp trimming at Q25, assembled clones with MiXCR and retained in-frame beta chains. Each entry merges the rows of one CDR3 protein and shows their most common DNA and genes. In all, the sample holds some 57,000 distinct CDR3 sequences, and approximately 11% of those were seen once. The ten top clones hold 10% of the sample. Input material: whole blood. The origin of the receptors is an adult who was a healthcare worker with PCR-confirmed SARS-CoV-2 infection or an uninfected control (not recorded which).

This clonotype was counted a few times. V gene TRBV20-1 combines with J gene TRBJ1-1; D remains unclear. CDR1 is DFQATT, CDR2 SNEGSKA, per germline (reference sequence). The CDR3 covers 13 residues. V was clipped by 0 bases and J by 0 bases, with 5 bases between them. The DNA of the CDR3 is TGCAGTGCTAGAGACCAAATGAACACTGAAGCTTTCTTT. This translates into CSARDQMNTEAFF.

The chain couples TRBV20-1 to TRBJ1-3, with TRBD1 matching 7 bases. The CDR3 extends over 14 amino acids. The V gene end was trimmed by 6 bases and the J gene end by 2 bases; junction bases not matched to a gene: 7. Germline-derived CDR1 and CDR2 are DFQATT and SNEGSKA (reference sequence). CDR3 in amino acids: CSARQGGPGNTIYF. In DNA form, the CDR3 reads TGCAGTGCCCGACAGGGCGGCCCTGGAAACACCATATATTTT.

This clonotype appeared a few times. This chain joins TRBV28 and TRBJ1-4; D unclear. This CDR3 spans 12 amino acids. The V end was cut by 6 bases, the J end by 11 bases, with 13 bases between. Germline CDR1 reads MDHEN; CDR2 reads SYDVKM. CDR3 sequence reads: CASSFGGDKLFF. CDR3 nucleotide sequence: TGTGCCAGCAGCTTCGGCGGGGATAAACTGTTTTTT.

This clonotype was found a few times. This chain joins TRBV7-2 and TRBJ2-7; D may correspond to TRBD1 or TRBD2 (5 bases each). The CDR3 covers 14 residues. The V gene's germline CDR1 is SGHTA and CDR2 FQGNSA. Deletions cut 3 bases from V and 0 bases from J, with 9 bases between. The CDR3 coding sequence is TGTGCCAGCAGCTTGGGGCTAGCCTCCTACGAGCAGTACTTC. Its translation: CASSLGLASYEQYF.

This clonotype was recorded many times. This chain joins TRBV29-1 and TRBJ1-1; D is undetermined. The CDR3 runs 12 residues. Germline CDR1 SQVTM, CDR2 ANQGSEA. V was shortened by 2 bases and J by 1 base, with 5 bases between the two germline ends. CDR3 sequence (DNA): TGCAGCGTTGAACTGGGGAACACTGAAGCTTTCTTT. Translation: CSVELGNTEAFF. The full variable domain, with the rest looked up from reference TRBV29-1 and TRBJ1-1, is SAVISQKPSRDICQRGTSLTIQCQVDSQVTMMFWYRQQPGQSLTLIATANQGSEATYESGFVIDKFPISRPNLTFSTLTVSNMSPEDSSIYLCSVELGNTEAFFGQGTRLTVV.

This clonotype was observed many times. J is TRBJ1-1 and V is TRBV7-2; the D gene is possibly TRBD1 (6 bases). This CDR3 has 13 amino acids. The V end lost 4 bases, the J end lost 6 bases, and 12 bases lay between the germline ends. Germline V gene sequence: CDR1 SGHTA, CDR2 FQGNSA. The CDR3 nucleotides are TGTGCCAGCAGCTCGTGGGGGGGCCCTGAAGCTTTCTTT. It specifies CASSSWGGPEAFF.

V usage is TRBV18 and J usage is TRBJ2-1; D is unclear. Deletions cut 0 bases from V and 0 bases from J, with 3 bases between. CDR3 length equals 14 residues. Germline lookup yields CDR1 KGHSH and CDR2 LQKENI. In DNA, the CDR3 is TGTGCCAGCTCACCACCCGTCTCCTACAATGAGCAGTTCTTC. This sequence encodes CASSPPVSYNEQFF. Full variable domain (rest looked up from reference TRBV18 and TRBJ2-1): NAGVMQNPRHLVRRRGQEARLRCSPMKGHSHVYWYRQLPEEGLKFMVYLQKENIIDESGMPKERFSAEFPKEGPSILRIQQVVRGDSAAYFCASSPPVSYNEQFFGPGTRLTVL.

The CDR3 here is CASSLDLGSTDTQYF. CDR3 DNA sequence: TGCGCCAGCAGCTTGGATCTGGGGAGCACAGATACGCAGTATTTT. The chain couples TRBV5-1 to TRBJ2-3, with no clear D. V was clipped by 0 bases and J by 0 bases, with 8 bases between them. CDR1 is SGHRS, CDR2 YFSETQ, per germline. The CDR3 runs 15 residues.

This clonotype was seen a few times. V is TRBV7-3 and J is TRBJ2-2; D is unclear. Trimming removed 5 bases at V and 5 bases at J, with 6 bases between. The germline V gene has CDR1 SGHTA and CDR2 FQGTGA. The CDR3 is 12 amino acids. The CDR3 coding sequence is TGTGCCAGCAGCACATTAACCGGGGAGCTGTTTTTT. Its protein is CASSTLTGELFF.

This chain connects TRBV13 to TRBJ2-3; 9 bases fit TRBD2. CDR3 size: 18 residues. Germline-derived CDR1 and CDR2 are PRHDT and FYEKMQ (reference sequence). The J segment lost 3 bases and the V segment lost 1 base, leaving 11 bases of the junction unmatched. For the CDR3, the DNA is TGTGCCAGCAGCTTAGAGACTAGCGGTGCCCAGGCGACAGATACGCAGTATTTT. Protein: CASSLETSGAQATDTQYF.

In its sample, this clonotype was seen a few times. The V and J genes are TRBV6-5 and TRBJ2-3; no firm D call. The CDR3 is 14 residues long. Germline V gene data show CDR1 as MNHEY and CDR2 as SVGAGI. V was trimmed by 3 bases and J by 6 bases, leaving 13 bases between them. The DNA of the CDR3 is TGTGCCAGCAGTTATCGACTGGCATCCGATACGCAGTATTTT. The encoded protein is CASSYRLASDTQYF.

The chain combines TRBV12-3 or TRBV12-4 with TRBJ2-7; 8 bases line up with TRBD2. The V segment lost 8 bases and the J segment 5 bases; nucleotides outside the gene matches: 17. The CDR3 loop spans 16 amino acids. CDR3 loop: CASGFLGTGGTHEQYF. The CDR3 DNA follows: TGTGCCAGCGGCTTTCTCGGGACGGGGGGGACCCACGAGCAGTACTTC.

This rearrangement joins TRBV20-1 to TRBJ2-1; 8 nucleotides line up with TRBD2. Losses at the gene ends were 0 bases for V and 6 bases for J; bases not matched to a gene: 7. The germline CDR1 and CDR2 sequences are DFQATT and SNEGSKA (reference sequence). This CDR3 region has 15 residues. The CDR3 is CSARDPGGAGNEQFF. CDR3 nucleotide sequence: TGCAGTGCTAGAGACCCCGGGGGGGCCGGCAATGAGCAGTTCTTC.

The chain carries TRBV4-2 and TRBJ2-7; 9 bases are a match to TRBD2. Germline CDR1 LGHNA, CDR2 YNFKEQ. The trim removed 2 bases at V and 3 bases at J, leaving 5 bases unmatched. The CDR3 consists of 15 residues. This chain's CDR3 is CASSQRREGFYEQYF. The CDR3 nucleotides read TGTGCCAGCAGCCAACGGCGGGAGGGGTTCTACGAGCAGTACTTC.

This clonotype occurred a few times. The chain combines TRBV5-6 with TRBJ2-5; D not certain. With 6 bases removed from V and 3 bases from J, the gap between germline ends came to 24 bases. The germline V gene has CDR1 SGHDT and CDR2 YYEEEE. This CDR3 is built from 17 residues. The CDR3 sequence is CASTYAQFQTLKETQYF. The CDR3 nucleotides are TGTGCCAGCACCTACGCACAGTTCCAAACCCTAAAAGAGACCCAGTACTTC.

This clonotype was counted ten times or more. The CDR3 nucleotides are TGTGCAAGTCGCATATTAGGAGAAAAACTGTTTTTT. This codes for CASRILGEKLFF. V is TRBV12-2 and J is TRBJ1-4. TRBV12-2 is shown as a pseudogene. The CDR3 totals 12 residues.